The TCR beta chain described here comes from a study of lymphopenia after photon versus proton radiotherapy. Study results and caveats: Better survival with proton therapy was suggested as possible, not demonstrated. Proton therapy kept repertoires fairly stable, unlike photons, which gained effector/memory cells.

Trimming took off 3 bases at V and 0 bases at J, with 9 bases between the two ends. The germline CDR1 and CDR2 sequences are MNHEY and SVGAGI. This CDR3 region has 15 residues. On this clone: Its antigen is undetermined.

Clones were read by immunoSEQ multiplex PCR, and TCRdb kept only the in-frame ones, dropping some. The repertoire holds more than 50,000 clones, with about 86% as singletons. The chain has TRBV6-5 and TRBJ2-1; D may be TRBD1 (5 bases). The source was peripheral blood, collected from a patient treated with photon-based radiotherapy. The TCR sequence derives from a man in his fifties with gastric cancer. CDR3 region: CASSYQGFSYNEQFF. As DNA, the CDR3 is TGTGCCAGCAGTTATCAGGGTTTCTCCTACAATGAGCAGTTCTTC.